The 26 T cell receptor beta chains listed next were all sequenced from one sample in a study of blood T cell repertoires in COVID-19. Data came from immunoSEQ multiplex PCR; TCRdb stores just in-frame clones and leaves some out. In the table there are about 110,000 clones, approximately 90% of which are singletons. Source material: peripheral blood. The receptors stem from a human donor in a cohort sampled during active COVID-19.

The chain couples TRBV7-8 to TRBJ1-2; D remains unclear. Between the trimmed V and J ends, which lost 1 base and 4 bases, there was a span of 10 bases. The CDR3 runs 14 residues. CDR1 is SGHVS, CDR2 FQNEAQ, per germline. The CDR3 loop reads CASSLVTEIYGYTF. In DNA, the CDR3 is TGTGCCAGCAGCTTAGTGACGGAGATCTATGGCTACACCTTC.

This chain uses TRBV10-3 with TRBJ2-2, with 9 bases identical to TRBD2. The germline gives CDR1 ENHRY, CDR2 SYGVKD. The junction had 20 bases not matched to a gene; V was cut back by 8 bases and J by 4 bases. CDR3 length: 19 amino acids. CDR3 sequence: CAIAGWARREGSGTGELFF. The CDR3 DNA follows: TGTGCCATCGCGGGCTGGGCGAGGCGGGAGGGTTCAGGCACCGGGGAGCTGTTTTTT.

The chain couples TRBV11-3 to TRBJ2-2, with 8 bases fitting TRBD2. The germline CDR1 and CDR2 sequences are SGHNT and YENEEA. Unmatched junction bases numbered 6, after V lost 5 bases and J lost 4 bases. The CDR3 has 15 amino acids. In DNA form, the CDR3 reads TGTGCCAGCAGCCCTGGCGGGGGGCCCACCGGGGAGCTGTTTTTT. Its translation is CASSPGGGPTGELFF.

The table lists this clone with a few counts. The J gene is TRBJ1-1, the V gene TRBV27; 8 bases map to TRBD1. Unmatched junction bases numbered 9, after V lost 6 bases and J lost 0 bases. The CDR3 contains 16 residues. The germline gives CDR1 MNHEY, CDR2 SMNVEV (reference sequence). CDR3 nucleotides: TGTGCCAGCAGGTCAACCGGGACAGGAATGAACACTGAAGCTTTCTTT. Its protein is CASRSTGTGMNTEAFF.

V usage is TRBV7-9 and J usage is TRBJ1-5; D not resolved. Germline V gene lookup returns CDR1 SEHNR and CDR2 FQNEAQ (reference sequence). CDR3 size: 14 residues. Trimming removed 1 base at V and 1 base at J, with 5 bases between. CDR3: CASSLDKSNQPQHF. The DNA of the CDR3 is TGTGCCAGCAGCTTAGATAAAAGCAATCAGCCCCAGCATTTT.

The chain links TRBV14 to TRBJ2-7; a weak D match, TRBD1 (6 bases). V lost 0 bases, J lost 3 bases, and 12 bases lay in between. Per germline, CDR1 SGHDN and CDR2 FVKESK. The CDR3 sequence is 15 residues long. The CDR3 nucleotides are TGTGCCAGCAGCCAAGACTGGGGGACAAACTACGAGCAGTACTTC. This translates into CASSQDWGTNYEQYF.

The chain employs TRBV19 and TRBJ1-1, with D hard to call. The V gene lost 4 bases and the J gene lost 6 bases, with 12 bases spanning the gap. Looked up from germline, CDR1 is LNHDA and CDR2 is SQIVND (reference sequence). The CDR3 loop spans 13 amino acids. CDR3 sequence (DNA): TGTGCCAGTAGTACGGCCGGAGAGGCTGAAGCTTTCTTT. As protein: CASSTAGEAEAFF. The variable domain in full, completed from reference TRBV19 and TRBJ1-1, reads DGGITQSPKYLFRKEGQNVTLSCEQNLNHDAMYWYRQDPGQGLRLIYYSQIVNDFQKGDIAEGYSVSREKKESFPLTVTSAQKNPTAFYLCASSTAGEAEAFFGQGTRLTVV.

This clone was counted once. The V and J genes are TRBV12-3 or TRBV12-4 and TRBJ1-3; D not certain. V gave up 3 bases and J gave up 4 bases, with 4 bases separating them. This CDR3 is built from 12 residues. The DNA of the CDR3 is TGTGCCAGCAGTTTCGGGGGAAACACCATATATTTT. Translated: CASSFGGNTIYF.

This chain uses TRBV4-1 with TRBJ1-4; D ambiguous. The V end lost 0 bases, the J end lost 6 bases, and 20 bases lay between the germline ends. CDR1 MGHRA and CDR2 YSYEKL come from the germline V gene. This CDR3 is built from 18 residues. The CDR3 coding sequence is TGCGCCAGCAGCCAAGATCCCCTTGGACTGGTTGCGTATGAAAAACTGTTTTTT. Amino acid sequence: CASSQDPLGLVAYEKLFF.

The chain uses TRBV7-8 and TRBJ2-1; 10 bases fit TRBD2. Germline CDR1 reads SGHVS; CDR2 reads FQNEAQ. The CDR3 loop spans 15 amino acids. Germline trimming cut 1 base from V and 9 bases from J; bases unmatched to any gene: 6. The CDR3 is CASSLDSGRSSEQFF. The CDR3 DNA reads TGTGCCAGCAGCTTAGATAGCGGGAGGAGTAGTGAGCAGTTCTTC.

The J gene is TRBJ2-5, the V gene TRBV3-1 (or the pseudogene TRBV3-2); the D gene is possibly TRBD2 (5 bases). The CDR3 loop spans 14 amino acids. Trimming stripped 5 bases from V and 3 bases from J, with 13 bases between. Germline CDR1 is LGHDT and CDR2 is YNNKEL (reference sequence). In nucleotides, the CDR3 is TGTGCCAGCAGCGGTCGGGGAATAAAAGAGACCCAGTACTTC. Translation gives CASSGRGIKETQYF.

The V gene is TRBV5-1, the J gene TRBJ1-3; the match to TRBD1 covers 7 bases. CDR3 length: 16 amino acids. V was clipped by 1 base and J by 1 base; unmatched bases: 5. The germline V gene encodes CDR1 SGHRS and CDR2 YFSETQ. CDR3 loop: CASSLSDRASGNTIYF. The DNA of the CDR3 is TGCGCCAGCAGCTTGTCCGACAGGGCGTCTGGAAACACCATATATTTT.

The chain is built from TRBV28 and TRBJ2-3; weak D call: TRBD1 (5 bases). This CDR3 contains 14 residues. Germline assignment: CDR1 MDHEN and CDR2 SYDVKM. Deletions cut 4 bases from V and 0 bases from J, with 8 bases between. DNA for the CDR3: TGTGCCAGCAGTTATAGACAGAGCACAGATACGCAGTATTTT. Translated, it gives CASSYRQSTDTQYF.

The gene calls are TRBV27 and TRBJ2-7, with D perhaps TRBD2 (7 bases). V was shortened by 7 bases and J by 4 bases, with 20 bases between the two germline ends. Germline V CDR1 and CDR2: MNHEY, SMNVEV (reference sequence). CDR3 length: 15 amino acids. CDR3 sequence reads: CASNIRGAGAYEQYF. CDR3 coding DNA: TGTGCCAGCAACATCCGGGGGGCGGGGGCATACGAGCAGTACTTC.

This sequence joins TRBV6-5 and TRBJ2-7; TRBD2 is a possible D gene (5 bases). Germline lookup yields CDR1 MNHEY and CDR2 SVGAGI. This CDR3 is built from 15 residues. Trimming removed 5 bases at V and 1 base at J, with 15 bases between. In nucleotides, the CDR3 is TGTGCCAGCAGTCGACTCAGGCCGGGGTCCTACGAGCAGTACTTC. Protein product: CASSRLRPGSYEQYF.

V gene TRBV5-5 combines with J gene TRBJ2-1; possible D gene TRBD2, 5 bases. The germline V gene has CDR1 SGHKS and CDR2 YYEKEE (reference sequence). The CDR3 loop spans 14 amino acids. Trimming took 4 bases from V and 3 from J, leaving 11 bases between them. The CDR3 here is CASSEDLNYNEQFF. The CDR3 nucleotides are TGTGCCAGCAGCGAGGACTTAAACTACAATGAGCAGTTCTTC. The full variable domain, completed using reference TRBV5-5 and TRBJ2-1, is DAGVTQSPTHLIKTRGQQVTLRCSPISGHKSVSWYQQVLGQGPQFIFQYYEKEERGRGNFPDRFSARQFPNYSSELNVNALLLGDSALYLCASSEDLNYNEQFFGPGTRLTVL.

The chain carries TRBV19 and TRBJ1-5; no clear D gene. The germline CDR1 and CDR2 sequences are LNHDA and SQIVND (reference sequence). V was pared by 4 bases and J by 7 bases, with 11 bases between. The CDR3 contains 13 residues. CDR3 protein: CASSKTITQPQHF. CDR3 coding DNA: TGTGCCAGTAGTAAGACAATAACCCAGCCCCAGCATTTT.

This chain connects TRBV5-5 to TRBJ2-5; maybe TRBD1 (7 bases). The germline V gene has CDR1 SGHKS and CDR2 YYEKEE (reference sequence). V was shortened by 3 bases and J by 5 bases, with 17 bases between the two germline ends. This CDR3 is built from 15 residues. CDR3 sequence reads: CASSSQRTGGETQYF. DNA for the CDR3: TGTGCCAGCAGCTCACAAAGGACAGGAGGGGAGACCCAGTACTTC.

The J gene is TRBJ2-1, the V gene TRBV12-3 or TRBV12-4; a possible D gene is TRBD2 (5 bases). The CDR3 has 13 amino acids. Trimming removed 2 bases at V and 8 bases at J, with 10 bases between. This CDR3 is CASSLRLADEQFF. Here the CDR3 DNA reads TGTGCCAGCAGTTTACGGCTAGCTGATGAGCAGTTCTTC.

CDR3 residues: CASSHLPTSGSHNEQFF. The CDR3 DNA sequence: TGTGCCAGCAGCCACCTCCCGACTAGCGGGAGTCACAATGAGCAGTTCTTC. The J gene is TRBJ2-1, the V gene TRBV3-1 (or the pseudogene TRBV3-2); TRBD2 aligns across 12 bases. J lost 5 bases, V lost 3 bases, and 8 bases had no gene match. CDR1 LGHDT and CDR2 YNNKEL come from the germline V gene (reference sequence). The CDR3 length is 17 residues.

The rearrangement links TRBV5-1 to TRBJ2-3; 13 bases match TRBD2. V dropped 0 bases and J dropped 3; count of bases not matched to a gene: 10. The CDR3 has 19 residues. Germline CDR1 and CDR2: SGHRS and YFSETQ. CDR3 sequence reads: CASSLGPFGTSGDTDTQYF. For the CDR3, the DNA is TGCGCCAGCAGCTTGGGGCCATTCGGGACTAGCGGGGATACAGATACGCAGTATTTT.

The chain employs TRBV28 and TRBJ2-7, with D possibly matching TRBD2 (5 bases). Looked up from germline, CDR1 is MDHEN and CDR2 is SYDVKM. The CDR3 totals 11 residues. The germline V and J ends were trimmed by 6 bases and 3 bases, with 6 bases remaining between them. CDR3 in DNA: TGTGCCAGCAGCCGGGACTACGAGCAGTACTTC. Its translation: CASSRDYEQYF.

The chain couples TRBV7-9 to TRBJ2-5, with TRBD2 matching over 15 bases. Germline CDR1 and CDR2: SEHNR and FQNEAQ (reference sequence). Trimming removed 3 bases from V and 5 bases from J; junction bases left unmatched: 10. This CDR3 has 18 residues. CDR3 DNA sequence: TGTGCCAGCAGCTTTCGGACTAGCGGGAGGGCCAGGGTGGAGACCCAGTACTTC. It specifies CASSFRTSGRARVETQYF.

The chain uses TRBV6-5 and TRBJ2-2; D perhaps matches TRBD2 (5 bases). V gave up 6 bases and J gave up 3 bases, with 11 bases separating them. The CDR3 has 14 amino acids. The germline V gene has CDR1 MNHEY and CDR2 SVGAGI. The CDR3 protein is CASRPGKDTGELFF. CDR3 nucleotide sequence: TGTGCCAGCAGACCGGGAAAGGACACCGGGGAGCTGTTTTTT.

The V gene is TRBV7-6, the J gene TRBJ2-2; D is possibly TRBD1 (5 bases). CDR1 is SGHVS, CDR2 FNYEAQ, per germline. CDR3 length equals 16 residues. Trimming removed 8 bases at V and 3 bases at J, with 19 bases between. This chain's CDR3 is CASRSPTDPHTGELFF. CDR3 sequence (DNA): TGTGCCAGCCGAAGTCCGACAGACCCTCACACCGGGGAGCTGTTTTTT.

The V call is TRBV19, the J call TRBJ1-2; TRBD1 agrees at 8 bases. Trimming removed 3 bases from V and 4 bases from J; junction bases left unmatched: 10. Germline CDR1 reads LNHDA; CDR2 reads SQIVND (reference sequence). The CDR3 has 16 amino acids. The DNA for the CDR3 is TGTGCCAGTAGTATTACACCGGACAGGGAATCCTATGGCTACACCTTC. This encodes CASSITPDRESYGYTF.